The rows below give T cell receptor beta chains drawn from one sample of a study of blood T cells in healthy people across ages. TCRdb itself ran the 5' RACE reads through MiXCR, one entry per CDR3 protein. The sample has around 2 million distinct CDR3 sequences, around 40% seen once. The sequencing input was blood. These TCRs come from a human donor in good health. Both conserved end residues are part of each CDR3. The D gene is left open where the match is weak. Clone sizes are given selectively: once, few, many, or a class where the clone is expanded.

clone_size j_call v_call d_call cdr3_aa cdr3_nt
- TRBJ2-4 TRBV20-1 - CSAPPTHITSGNEQYF TGCAGTGCTCCGCCTACCCACATTACCAGCGGCAATGAGCAGTACTTC
few TRBJ2-5 TRBV5-1 TRBD2 CASSLDWGGQETQYF TGCGCCAGCAGCTTGGATTGGGGGGGCCAAGAGACCCAGTACTTC
- TRBJ2-7 TRBV27 - CAIGAAYEQYF TGTGCCATCGGGGCGGCCTACGAGCAGTACTTC
few TRBJ2-5 TRBV20-1 TRBD2 CSAQWLLAGVQETQYF TGCAGTGCTCAATGGTTACTAGCGGGGGTCCAAGAGACCCAGTACTTC
- TRBJ2-1 TRBV6-2/TRBV6-3 - CASSYGGNNNEQFF TGTGCCAGCAGTTACGGAGGAAATAACAATGAGCAGTTCTTC
few TRBJ1-2 TRBV4-3 - CASSQDWTDYGYTF TGCGCCAGCAGCCAAGATTGGACAGACTATGGCTACACCTTC
few TRBJ2-7 TRBV20-1 TRBD1 CSAHQGGTGTYEQYF TGCAGTGCTCACCAGGGGGGGACAGGGACCTACGAGCAGTACTTC
- TRBJ2-4 TRBV5-1 - CASRLGGSDIQYF TGCGCCAGCCGGCTCGGGGGCTCGGACATTCAGTACTTC
- TRBJ2-3 TRBV20-1 TRBD2 CSAKVGLAGTDTQYF TGCAGTGCCAAAGTGGGGCTAGCGGGGACAGATACGCAGTATTTT
- TRBJ1-3 TRBV28 - CASTPSVGGNTIYF TGTGCCAGCACTCCCTCAGTCGGAGGAAACACCATATATTTT
- TRBJ1-1 TRBV10-3 - CAISPGPNTEAFF TGTGCCATCTCTCCGGGACCTAACACTGAAGCTTTCTTT
- TRBJ2-1 TRBV4-3 TRBD2 CASSQGKGGLSGGPTSYNEQFF TGCGCCAGCAGCCAAGGGAAAGGGGGCCTTAGCGGGGGGCCCACTTCCTACAATGAGCAGTTCTTC
- TRBJ2-6 TRBV12-3/TRBV12-4 - CASYRSASGANVLTF TGTGCCAGTTACAGGTCCGCCTCTGGGGCCAACGTCCTGACTTTC
few TRBJ2-1 TRBV20-1 TRBD2 CSARKGEVSGVEVYNEQFF TGCAGTGCACGAAAAGGCGAAGTTAGCGGGGTAGAAGTTTACAATGAGCAGTTCTTC
- TRBJ2-3 TRBV7-2 - CASSSSGTPYSTDTQYF TGTGCCAGCAGCTCATCCGGGACACCCTATAGCACAGATACGCAGTATTTT
few TRBJ2-3 TRBV7-2 TRBD2 CASSLVGLSTDTQYF TGTGCCAGCAGCTTAGTGGGACTAAGCACAGATACGCAGTATTTT
few TRBJ1-2 TRBV29-1 - CSVGQLSPGYTF TGCAGCGTTGGGCAATTATCTCCTGGCTACACCTTC
- TRBJ2-1 TRBV6-2/TRBV6-3 TRBD2 CTSKLAGGVNEQFF TGTACCAGCAAACTAGCGGGGGGGGTAAATGAGCAGTTCTTC
- TRBJ2-7 TRBV6-2/TRBV6-3 - CASSSIRDITFYEQYF TGTGCCAGCAGTTCAATCCGGGACATAACCTTCTACGAGCAGTACTTC
- TRBJ2-3 TRBV6-6 - CAVADTTDTQYF TGTGCCGTGGCCGATACCACAGATACGCAGTATTTT
once TRBJ1-5 TRBV5-7 TRBD1 CASSLQGALRPQHF TGTGCCAGCAGCCTACAGGGGGCTTTGAGGCCCCAGCATTTT
few TRBJ2-7 TRBV11-2 TRBD2 CASSWGLNRDYTYEQYF TGTGCCAGCAGCTGGGGATTAAACCGGGACTACACCTACGAGCAGTACTTC
few TRBJ1-1 TRBV5-1 TRBD1 CASRWDRGDTEAFF TGCGCCAGCAGATGGGACAGGGGGGACACTGAAGCTTTCTTT
once TRBJ2-1 TRBV6-6 - CAVKRGLNEQFF TGTGCCGTCAAGAGGGGGTTGAATGAGCAGTTCTTC
many TRBJ2-3 TRBV7-2 - CASSSSTGRDTQYF TGTGCCAGCAGCTCATCAACCGGAAGGGATACGCAGTATTTT
few TRBJ1-6 TRBV6-5 - CASRLGLNSPLHF TGTGCCAGCAGGTTGGGCCTGAATTCACCCCTCCACTTT
few TRBJ2-1 TRBV29-1 TRBD1 CSGRTGTYNEQFF TGCAGCGGCCGGACAGGGACATACAATGAGCAGTTCTTC
- TRBJ1-5 TRBV9 TRBD1 CASSVDGTGNQPQHF TGTGCCAGCAGCGTAGATGGGACAGGGAACCAGCCCCAGCATTTT
once TRBJ1-2 TRBV18 - CASSTTTGDNYGYTF TGTGCCAGCTCAACTACGACAGGAGATAACTACGGCTACACCTTC
- TRBJ2-3 TRBV6-1 - CASTLGFTGPSTDTQYF TGTGCCAGCACCTTAGGGTTTACCGGGCCCTCCACAGATACGCAGTATTTT
few TRBJ1-5 TRBV10-3 TRBD1 CAISASDRGISNQPQHF TGTGCCATCAGTGCCTCGGACAGGGGCATTAGCAATCAGCCCCAGCATTTT
- TRBJ2-3 TRBV24-1 TRBD2 CATSDPGLATDTQYF TGTGCCACCAGTGACCCGGGACTAGCAACAGATACGCAGTATTTT
few TRBJ2-5 TRBV10-3 - CAISDGQQETQYF TGTGCCATCAGTGATGGGCAGCAAGAGACCCAGTACTTC
few TRBJ1-1 TRBV4-1 - CASSQGPGHGTEAFF TGCGCCAGCAGCCAAGGTCCAGGGCATGGAACTGAAGCTTTCTTT
few TRBJ2-1 TRBV12-3/TRBV12-4 TRBD1 CASSLGDRQFF TGTGCCAGCAGTTTAGGGGACAGGCAGTTCTTC
- TRBJ2-7 TRBV10-3 - CAISPTGDYEQYF TGTGCCATCAGTCCGACTGGGGACTACGAGCAGTACTTC
once TRBJ2-3 TRBV6-5 - CASSYGFTTDTQYF TGTGCCAGCAGTTACGGGTTTACCACAGATACGCAGTATTTT
- TRBJ2-3 TRBV4-1 - CASSQDVDPSTDTQYF TGCGCCAGCAGCCAAGATGTTGATCCTAGCACAGATACGCAGTATTTT
- TRBJ2-7 TRBV9 TRBD1 CASSEQGLYGEQYF TGTGCCAGCAGCGAACAGGGGTTGTATGGCGAGCAGTACTTC
- TRBJ2-1 TRBV11-2 - CASSPGGRGSYNEQFF TGTGCCAGCAGCCCCGGGGGGCGGGGGTCCTACAATGAGCAGTTCTTC
few TRBJ2-1 TRBV5-1 - CASSLGWDLAANEQFF TGCGCCAGCAGCTTGGGGTGGGACTTAGCGGCGAATGAGCAGTTCTTC
few TRBJ2-2 TRBV7-3 - CASSLMAVEGARTGELFF TGTGCCAGCAGCTTAATGGCCGTGGAGGGGGCGCGAACCGGGGAGCTGTTTTTT
- TRBJ1-5 TRBV12-5 - CASALDAANQPQHF TGTGCTAGTGCCCTGGACGCGGCTAATCAGCCCCAGCATTTT
- TRBJ2-3 TRBV10-3 - CAISENSPVTDTQYF TGTGCCATCAGTGAGAATTCCCCGGTCACAGATACGCAGTATTTT
- TRBJ1-1 TRBV25-1 - CASSEYGGWNTEAFF TGTGCCAGCAGTGAATATGGGGGATGGAACACTGAAGCTTTCTTT
- TRBJ1-4 TRBV11-3 - CASSSRGGEKLFF TGTGCCAGCAGCTCCAGGGGCGGGGAAAAACTGTTTTTT
- TRBJ1-5 TRBV12-3/TRBV12-4 TRBD1 CASSDRDRGNQPQHF TGTGCCAGCAGTGACCGGGACAGGGGCAATCAGCCCCAGCATTTT
- TRBJ2-1 TRBV9 TRBD2 CASSPLAGVSSYNEQFF TGTGCCAGCAGCCCACTAGCGGGGGTGAGCTCCTACAATGAGCAGTTCTTC
- TRBJ1-2 TRBV6-1 - CASSEGASLNGYTF TGTGCCAGCAGTGAGGGGGCGAGTCTGAATGGTTACACCTTC
- TRBJ2-1 TRBV11-2 - CASSPVAGQGRYNEQFF TGTGCCAGCAGCCCCGTAGCGGGACAGGGCAGGTACAATGAGCAGTTCTTC
- TRBJ2-4 TRBV28 - CASSLRGSLKRGAQYF TGTGCCAGCAGTTTAAGAGGAAGTCTGAAGAGAGGAGCGCAGTACTTC
- TRBJ1-2 TRBV4-1 - CASSQVLRDDRIYGYTF TGCGCCAGCAGCCAAGTCCTTCGGGACGACCGGATCTATGGCTACACCTTC
- TRBJ1-2 TRBV28 - CASSSPEGVNYGYTF TGTGCCAGCAGCTCGCCTGAGGGAGTTAACTATGGCTACACCTTC
- TRBJ1-2 TRBV28 - CASTKSIGPNYGYTF TGTGCCAGCACCAAATCGATAGGTCCTAACTATGGCTACACCTTC